Listed here are 21 T cell receptor beta chains from one sample, sequenced in a study of T-cell reconstitution after alpha-beta-depleted transplantation in children. The TCRbeta library incorporated unique molecular identifiers. TCRdb independently ran MiXCR on the PCR reads; one entry per CDR3 protein. The sample has around 580,000 distinct CDR3 sequences, more than 20% seen once. The sample was PBMCs, taken before TCRalphabeta/CD19-depleted stem cell transplant. All receptors come from a boy in the first two years of life with Wiskott-Aldrich syndrome, due to receive a stem cell transplant.

The chain uses TRBV5-1 and TRBJ2-5; perhaps TRBD2 as D (6 bases). CDR1 SGHRS and CDR2 YFSETQ come from the germline V gene. The germline V and J ends were trimmed by 6 bases and 5 bases, with 8 bases remaining between them. There are 11 residues in the CDR3. CDR3 loop: CASTAGETQYF. The CDR3 coding sequence is TGCGCCAGCACCGCGGGGGAGACCCAGTACTTC.

The chain couples TRBV18 to TRBJ2-7; 9 bases match TRBD2. Trimming cost V 3 bases and J 1 base; bases outside gene matches: 7. Germline assignment: CDR1 KGHSH and CDR2 LQKENI. This CDR3 spans 16 amino acids. In nucleotides, the CDR3 is TGTGCCAGCTCACCGACAACTAGCGGGCCTTCCTACGAGCAGTACTTC. Encoded protein: CASSPTTSGPSYEQYF.

The chain has TRBV7-3 and TRBJ2-3; 8 nucleotides align to TRBD2. V shed 1 base and J 5 bases; nucleotides not matched to a gene: 11. Germline V gene data show CDR1 as SGHTA and CDR2 as FQGTGA. The CDR3 is 17 residues long. The CDR3: CASSLRPSGHVGDTQYF. CDR3 nucleotides: TGTGCCAGCAGCTTAAGACCTAGCGGGCACGTAGGAGATACGCAGTATTTT.

This clonotype was detected only a few times. This chain connects TRBV12-3 or TRBV12-4 to TRBJ2-1; 9 bases match TRBD1. This CDR3 has 15 residues. Trimming cost V 6 bases and J 4 bases; bases outside gene matches: 7. CDR3 coding DNA: TGTGCCAGCAGCACCGGGACAGGGTTGTACAATGAGCAGTTCTTC. Encoded protein: CASSTGTGLYNEQFF.

V usage is TRBV18 and J usage is TRBJ2-5; D ambiguous. V dropped 2 bases and J dropped 5 bases, with 6 bases sitting between them. This CDR3 contains 12 residues. Germline V lookup: CDR1 KGHSH, CDR2 LQKENI. Here the CDR3 reads CASSPLSETQYF. The CDR3 nucleotides read TGTGCCAGCTCACCATTATCGGAGACCCAGTACTTC.

CDR3: CSARQGPRAGKNIQYF. The DNA for the CDR3 is TGCAGTGCCCGACAGGGGCCCAGGGCGGGTAAAAACATTCAGTACTTC. This chain uses TRBV20-1 with TRBJ2-4, with 8 bases fitting TRBD1. Per the germline V gene, CDR1 is DFQATT and CDR2 is SNEGSKA (reference sequence). This CDR3 has 16 residues. V shed 6 bases, J shed 4 bases, and the junction held 14 bases outside the gene matches.

This clonotype has only a few counts. The chain links TRBV5-1 to TRBJ1-1, with a possible D match to TRBD1 (6 bases). Germline CDR1 SGHRS, CDR2 YFSETQ. The CDR3 sequence is 14 residues long. Trimming shortened V by 2 bases and J by 0 bases, and 8 bases separated the two germline ends. Here the CDR3 reads CASSFGTLNTEAFF. The CDR3 DNA sequence: TGCGCCAGCAGCTTCGGGACACTGAACACTGAAGCTTTCTTT.

This chain joins TRBV12-3 or TRBV12-4 and TRBJ1-1; D may be TRBD1 (6 bases). This CDR3 is 14 amino acids long. V was shortened by 6 bases and J by 1 base, with 12 bases between the two germline ends. CDR3 residues: CASRPRGANTEAFF. In DNA form, the CDR3 reads TGTGCCAGCAGACCAAGGGGGGCGAACACTGAAGCTTTCTTT.

The chain employs TRBV3-1 and TRBJ2-6; D is undetermined. Trimming pared 0 bases from V and 2 bases from J, leaving 8 bases between. Looked up from germline, CDR1 is LGHDT and CDR2 is YNNKEL (reference sequence). CDR3 length: 16 residues. The DNA for the CDR3 is TGTGCCAGCAGCCAAGATCAGGCACCTGGGGCCAACGTCCTGACTTTC. Translating it yields CASSQDQAPGANVLTF.

The rearrangement uses TRBV5-1 and TRBJ2-1; 12 bases agree with TRBD2. There are 16 residues in the CDR3. The V gene end was trimmed by 7 bases and the J gene end by 8 bases; junction bases not matched to a gene: 13. Looked up from germline, CDR1 is SGHRS and CDR2 is YFSETQ. The CDR3 DNA reads as TGCGCCAGCCTCTCGCTAGCGGGAGGGCCATCGCATGAGCAGTTCTTC. It translates to CASLSLAGGPSHEQFF. The whole variable domain, remainder taken from reference TRBV5-1 and TRBJ2-1, is KAGVTQTPRYLIKTRGQQVTLSCSPISGHRSVSWYQQTPGQGLQFLFEYFSETQRNKGNFPGRFSGRQFSNSRSEMNVSTLELGDSALYLCASLSLAGGPSHEQFFGPGTRLTVL.

This rearrangement joins TRBV20-1 to TRBJ1-5; no clear D. The germline gives CDR1 DFQATT, CDR2 SNEGSKA (reference sequence). The CDR3 has 13 residues. V gave up 6 bases and J gave up 5 bases, with 14 bases separating them. CDR3 loop: CSAPRTGDQPQHF. The CDR3 DNA reads TGCAGTGCGCCAAGGACGGGAGATCAGCCCCAGCATTTT.

The chain couples TRBV5-1 to TRBJ2-3; 12 bases are shared with TRBD2. The V and J ends lost 1 base and 4 bases, in that order; junction bases with no gene match: 7. There are 17 residues in the CDR3. CDR1 SGHRS and CDR2 YFSETQ come from the germline V gene. The CDR3 protein is CASSLMLAGGPPDTQYF. DNA for the CDR3: TGCGCCAGCAGCTTGATGCTAGCGGGAGGGCCTCCAGATACGCAGTATTTT.

This clonotype has just a few counts. The chain joins TRBV5-1 to TRBJ2-5; 13 nucleotides align to TRBD2. J lost 3 bases, V lost 2 bases, and 1 base had no gene match. This CDR3 comprises 15 residues. Germline V gives CDR1 SGHRS, CDR2 YFSETQ. The CDR3 sequence is CASSFGLAGEETQYF. CDR3 coding DNA: TGCGCCAGCAGCTTTGGACTAGCGGGAGAAGAGACCCAGTACTTC.

This chain links TRBV6-2 or TRBV6-3 with TRBJ2-7; 7 bases map to TRBD2. The length of the CDR3 is 14 residues. Germline V gene sequence: CDR1 MNHEY, CDR2 SVGEGT. The V and J ends lost 6 bases and 2 bases, in that order; junction bases with no gene match: 7. CDR3: CASRYSGPTYEQYF. CDR3 nucleotide sequence: TGTGCCAGCAGGTATAGCGGGCCCACCTACGAGCAGTACTTC.

A few counts support this clonotype. The chain combines TRBV4-1 with TRBJ2-3; 9 nucleotides match TRBD2. Germline assignment: CDR1 MGHRA and CDR2 YSYEKL. The CDR3 length is 17 residues. J gave up 2 bases and V 1 base, and 7 bases lay outside the gene matches. The CDR3 DNA sequence: TGCGCCAGCAGCCAAGGGTACTCTAGCGGGGTCACAGATACGCAGTATTTT. This translates into CASSQGYSSGVTDTQYF.

J is TRBJ2-7 and V is TRBV5-1; TRBD2 might be the D (5 bases). Trimming took 0 bases from V and 5 from J, leaving 18 bases between them. Germline V gene lookup returns CDR1 SGHRS and CDR2 YFSETQ. This CDR3 has 16 amino acids. Here the CDR3 reads CASSLAERETFHEQYF. In DNA form, the CDR3 reads TGCGCCAGCAGCTTGGCCGAGAGGGAAACTTTCCACGAGCAGTACTTC. Based on the CDR3 plus reference TRBV5-1 and TRBJ2-7, the full variable domain is KAGVTQTPRYLIKTRGQQVTLSCSPISGHRSVSWYQQTPGQGLQFLFEYFSETQRNKGNFPGRFSGRQFSNSRSEMNVSTLELGDSALYLCASSLAERETFHEQYFGPGTRLTVT.

This chain links TRBV27 with TRBJ2-2, with D unclear. This CDR3 comprises 17 residues. V dropped 1 base and J dropped 3 bases, with 15 bases sitting between them. From germline, CDR1 is MNHEY and CDR2 SMNVEV (reference sequence). The CDR3 DNA reads TGTGCCAGCAGTTTATTTTCCCGGACCTGGGACACCGGGGAGCTGTTTTTT. As protein: CASSLFSRTWDTGELFF.

V gene TRBV20-1 combines with J gene TRBJ2-5; 9 bases line up with TRBD1. J lost 2 bases, V lost 2 bases, and 6 bases had no gene match. The CDR3 totals 15 residues. Germline V gene data show CDR1 as DFQATT and CDR2 as SNEGSKA (reference sequence). CDR3 protein: CSARTPQGAQETQYF. The CDR3 DNA reads TGCAGTGCTAGAACACCACAGGGGGCGCAAGAGACCCAGTACTTC.

This rearrangement joins TRBV7-9 to TRBJ2-1; D uncertain. CDR1 is SEHNR and CDR2 is FQNEAQ in the germline V gene (reference sequence). The CDR3 spans 9 residues. The V end was cut by 4 bases, the J end by 10 bases, with 2 bases between. This CDR3 is CASSSEQFF. CDR3 DNA: TGTGCCAGCAGCTCGGAGCAGTTCTTC.

The V call is TRBV20-1, the J call TRBJ1-5, with 7 bases identical to TRBD1. Germline CDR1 reads DFQATT; CDR2 reads SNEGSKA (reference sequence). The CDR3 loop spans 15 amino acids. The J segment lost 4 bases and the V segment lost 0 bases, leaving 6 bases of the junction unmatched. CDR3 coding DNA: TGCAGTGCTAGAGATGGGGGACAGCCTAATCAGCCCCAGCATTTT. Translation gives CSARDGGQPNQPQHF.

This clonotype was seen more than once but under ten times. This chain uses TRBV20-1 with TRBJ2-3; tentatively, D is TRBD2 (5 bases). CDR1 is DFQATT, CDR2 SNEGSKA, per germline (reference sequence). V lost 5 bases and J 0 bases, leaving 12 bases between the germline ends. The CDR3 has 14 residues. The chain's CDR3 is CSAPRGSSTDTQYF. CDR3 nucleotide sequence: TGCAGTGCTCCCCGGGGATCTAGCACAGATACGCAGTATTTT.